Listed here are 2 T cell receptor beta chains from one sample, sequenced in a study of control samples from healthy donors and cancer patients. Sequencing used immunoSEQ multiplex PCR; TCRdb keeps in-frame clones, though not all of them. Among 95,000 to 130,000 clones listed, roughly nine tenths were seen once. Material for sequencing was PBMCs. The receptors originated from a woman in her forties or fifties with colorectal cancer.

The CDR3 nucleotides read TGCGCCAGCAGCGCAGGACCCACGTCGGCCCAGTACTTC. This codes for CASSAGPTSAQYF. The gene calls are TRBV5-1 and TRBJ2-5; D not resolved. The V gene lost 4 bases and the J gene lost 9 bases, with 16 bases spanning the gap. The germline gives CDR1 SGHRS, CDR2 YFSETQ. The CDR3 extends over 13 amino acids.

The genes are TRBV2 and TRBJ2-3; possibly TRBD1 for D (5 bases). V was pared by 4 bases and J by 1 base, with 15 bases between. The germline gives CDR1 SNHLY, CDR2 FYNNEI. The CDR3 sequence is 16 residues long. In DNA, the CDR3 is TGTGCCAGCAGTGGTGGTTCGGCCAGGGGCACAGATACGCAGTATTTT. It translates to CASSGGSARGTDTQYF.